The 11 T cell receptor beta chains given below trace back to one sample, sequenced in a study of cytotoxic CD8 clonotypes in ibrutinib-treated CLL. TCRdb keeps only in-frame clones here, not all; method: immunoSEQ multiplex PCR. The repertoire consists of around 92,000 clones, with around 77% occurring once and the leading ten covering around 23%. The sample was PBMCs, taken after 24 months of ibrutinib treatment. Receptor source: a human donor with chronic lymphocytic leukemia.

The CDR3 loop is CASSLGGLAGVGETQYF. Here the CDR3 DNA reads TGTGCCAGCAGTCTTGGGGGGCTAGCGGGAGTTGGGGAGACCCAGTACTTC. The V and J genes are TRBV7-7 and TRBJ2-5, with TRBD2 matching 10 bases. The germline gives CDR1 SSHAT, CDR2 FNYEAQ (reference sequence). The CDR3 is 17 residues long. The V gene end was trimmed by 6 bases and the J gene end by 5 bases; junction bases not matched to a gene: 15.

J is TRBJ2-3 and V is TRBV10-2, with 8 bases aligning to TRBD2. CDR1 WSHSY and CDR2 SAAADI come from the germline V gene. The CDR3 covers 16 residues. V lost 6 bases, J lost 1 base, and 9 bases stayed unmatched. CDR3 protein: CASRNTGGPGTDTQYF. CDR3 nucleotides: TGCGCCAGCAGAAACACGGGAGGGCCGGGCACAGATACGCAGTATTTT.

The chain employs TRBV7-3 and TRBJ2-5; 7 bases line up with TRBD2. The CDR3 covers 13 residues. Germline V gene sequence: CDR1 SGHTA, CDR2 FQGTGA. V trimming: 5 bases; J trimming: 13 bases; junction bases outside the gene matches: 13. CDR3 sequence reads: CASSPDLREPLYF. The CDR3 DNA reads TGTGCCAGCAGCCCCGACTTGCGGGAGCCCCTGTACTTC.

There are many counts of this clone. The chain uses TRBV5-1 and TRBJ2-2; TRBD1 matches 8 bases. CDR1 is SGHRS and CDR2 is YFSETQ in the germline V gene. The ends lost 4 bases at V and 6 bases at J; junction bases unmatched: 5. The CDR3 loop spans 14 amino acids. The CDR3 spells CASSPTGVAGELFF. CDR3 coding DNA: TGCGCCAGCAGCCCGACAGGGGTCGCCGGGGAGCTGTTTTTT.

The chain joins TRBV6-6 to TRBJ2-7; 10 bases agree with TRBD1. V trimming: 8 bases; J trimming: 6 bases; junction bases outside the gene matches: 1. This CDR3 contains 11 residues. Germline V gene data show CDR1 as MNHNY and CDR2 as SVGAGI (reference sequence). The CDR3 loop is CASGTGAEQYF. The CDR3 region has the DNA TGTGCCAGCGGGACAGGGGCCGAGCAGTACTTC.

This clone was seen more than once but under ten times. This CDR3 is CASSLGGHQPQHF. DNA for the CDR3: TGTGCCAGCAGCTTGGGGGGGCATCAGCCCCAGCATTTT. The rearrangement uses TRBV5-6 and TRBJ1-5, with D possibly matching TRBD1 (6 bases). Between the trimmed V and J ends, which lost 0 bases and 5 bases, there was a span of 6 bases. The CDR3 is 13 residues long. Germline-derived CDR1 and CDR2 are SGHDT and YYEEEE.

The chain has TRBV28 and TRBJ1-2; D remains unclear. Between the trimmed V and J ends, which lost 3 bases and 2 bases, there was a span of 10 bases. The CDR3 has 14 amino acids. Germline CDR1 and CDR2: MDHEN and SYDVKM. CDR3 protein: CASSLGTTNYGYTF. CDR3 nucleotide sequence: TGTGCCAGCAGTTTGGGCACAACAAACTATGGCTACACCTTC.

V gene TRBV5-4 combines with J gene TRBJ2-5; D might be TRBD1 (5 bases). V gave up 5 bases and J gave up 2 bases, with 13 bases separating them. The CDR3 runs 14 residues. CDR1 and CDR2 from the germline V gene are SGHNT and YYREEE (reference sequence). The CDR3 reads CASSFNQGQETQYF. As DNA, the CDR3 is TGTGCCAGCAGTTTTAATCAGGGTCAAGAGACCCAGTACTTC.

The chain links TRBV7-6 to TRBJ2-7; TRBD1 aligns across 10 bases. The CDR3 runs 14 residues. Per germline, CDR1 SGHVS and CDR2 FNYEAQ. Trimming removed 6 bases from V and 6 bases from J; junction bases left unmatched: 8. Here the CDR3 DNA reads TGTGCCAGCAGTTCGGACAGGGGGGTCGTCGAGCAGTACTTC. It codes for CASSSDRGVVEQYF.

The chain combines TRBV5-1 with TRBJ2-5, with D perhaps assigned TRBD1 or TRBD2 (6 bases each). The CDR3 is made up of 12 amino acids. Trimming removed 5 bases from V and 3 bases from J, with 8 bases in between. The germline gives CDR1 SGHRS, CDR2 YFSETQ. The DNA for the CDR3 is TGCGCCAGCAGGCGGGACAAAGAGACCCAGTACTTC. Translating it yields CASRRDKETQYF.

The V call is TRBV7-9, the J call TRBJ1-6; 7 positions match TRBD1. CDR3 length equals 12 residues. V lost 3 bases to trimming and J lost 17 bases; unmatched junction nucleotides: 7. The germline V gene has CDR1 SEHNR and CDR2 FQNEAQ (reference sequence). This CDR3 is CASSLTGDRFHF. The CDR3 region has the DNA TGTGCCAGCAGCTTGACGGGGGACAGATTCCACTTT.